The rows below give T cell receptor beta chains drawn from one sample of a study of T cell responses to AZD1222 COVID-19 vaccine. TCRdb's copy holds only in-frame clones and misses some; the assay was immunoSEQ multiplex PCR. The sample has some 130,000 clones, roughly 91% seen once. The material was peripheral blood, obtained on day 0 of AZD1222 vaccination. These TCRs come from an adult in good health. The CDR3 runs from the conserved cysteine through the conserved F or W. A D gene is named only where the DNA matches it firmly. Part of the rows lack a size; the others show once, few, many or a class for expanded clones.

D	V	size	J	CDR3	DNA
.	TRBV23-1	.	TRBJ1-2	CASSQHQATNYGYTF	TGCGCCAGCAGTCAACACCAGGCAACTAACTATGGCTACACCTTC
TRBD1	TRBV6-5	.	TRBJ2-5	CASSPTGSEETQYF	TGTGCCAGCAGTCCGACAGGGTCGGAAGAGACCCAGTACTTC
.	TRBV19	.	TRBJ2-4	CASSTGGNIQYF	TGTGCCAGTAGTACTGGGGGGAACATTCAGTACTTC
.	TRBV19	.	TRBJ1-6	CASSGSGVKAPLHF	TGTGCCAGTAGTGGTTCCGGGGTGAAGGCTCCCCTCCACTTT
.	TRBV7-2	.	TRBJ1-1	CASSLVSPGPMNTEAFF	TGTGCCAGCAGCTTAGTCTCGCCAGGACCCATGAACACTGAAGCTTTCTTT
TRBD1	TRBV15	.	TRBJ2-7	CATSRGGDRLYEQYF	TGTGCCACCAGCAGAGGGGGGGACAGGCTGTACGAGCAGTACTTC
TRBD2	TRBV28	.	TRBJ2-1	CASSLFYSAGGYNEQFF	TGTGCCAGCAGTTTATTTTATTCGGCGGGGGGTTACAATGAGCAGTTCTTC
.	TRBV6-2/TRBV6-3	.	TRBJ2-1	CASSRPGHGPDNEQFF	TGTGCCAGCAGCCGTCCGGGACACGGACCTGACAATGAGCAGTTCTTC
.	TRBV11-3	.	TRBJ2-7	CASSKGRDISYEQYF	TGTGCCAGCAGCAAGGGGCGGGACATATCCTACGAGCAGTACTTC
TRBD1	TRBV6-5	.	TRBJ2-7	CASSYRDSYEQYF	TGTGCCAGCAGTTACCGGGACAGCTACGAGCAGTACTTC
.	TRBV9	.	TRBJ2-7	CASSVGTASYEQYF	TGTGCCAGCAGCGTAGGAACAGCCTCCTACGAGCAGTACTTC
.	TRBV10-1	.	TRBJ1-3	CASSAKGNTIYF	TGCGCCAGCAGTGCTAAGGGAAACACCATATATTTT
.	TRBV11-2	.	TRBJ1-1	CASSLGAGVEAFF	TGTGCCAGCAGCTTAGGTGCGGGGGTTGAAGCTTTCTTT
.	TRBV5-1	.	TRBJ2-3	CASSLEVESDTQYF	TGCGCCAGCAGCTTGGAAGTGGAATCAGATACGCAGTATTTT
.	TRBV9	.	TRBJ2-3	CASKKPGGQHTDTQYF	TGTGCCAGCAAAAAACCCGGGGGACAACACACAGATACGCAGTATTTT
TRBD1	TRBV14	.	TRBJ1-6	CASSSLNRGGVSPLHF	TGTGCCAGCAGCTCCCTTAACAGGGGGGGAGTCTCACCCCTCCACTTT
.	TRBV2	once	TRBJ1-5	CASNGGGNQPQHF	TGTGCCAGCAATGGGGGTGGCAATCAGCCCCAGCATTTT
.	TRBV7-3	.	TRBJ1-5	CASSFEGGLQPQHF	TGTGCCAGCAGCTTTGAGGGCGGGCTCCAGCCCCAGCATTTT
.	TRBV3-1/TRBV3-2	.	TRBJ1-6	CASSQGGRSNSPLHF	TGTGCCAGCAGCCAAGGGGGGAGGAGTAATTCACCCCTCCACTTT
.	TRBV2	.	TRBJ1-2	CASNRVDYGYTF	TGTGCCAGCAACAGGGTAGACTATGGCTACACCTTC
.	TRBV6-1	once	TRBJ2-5	CASSEVGRGTQYF	TGTGCCAGCAGTGAAGTTGGCCGAGGGACCCAGTACTTC
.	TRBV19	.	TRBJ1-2	CASSIGTVNGYTF	TGTGCCAGTAGTATAGGGACAGTTAATGGCTACACCTTC
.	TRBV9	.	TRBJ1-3	CASSLGGGLAGNTIYF	TGTGCCAGCAGCCTCGGGGGGGGGCTTGCTGGAAACACCATATATTTT
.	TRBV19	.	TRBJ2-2	CASSIWSTGELFF	TGTGCCAGTAGTATTTGGAGCACCGGGGAGCTGTTTTTT
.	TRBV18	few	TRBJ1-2	CASSPERVTVDTF	TGTGCCAGCTCACCCGAACGGGTAACGGTGGACACCTTC
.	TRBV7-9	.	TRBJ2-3	CASSLILYTDTQYF	TGTGCCAGCAGCTTAATACTCTACACAGATACGCAGTATTTT
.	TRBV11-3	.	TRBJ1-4	CASSFATNEKLFF	TGTGCCAGCTCGTTTGCAACTAATGAAAAACTGTTTTTT
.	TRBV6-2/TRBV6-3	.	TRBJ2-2	CASSDRDSLAGELFF	TGTGCCAGCAGCGACCGGGACTCCCTGGCCGGGGAGCTGTTTTTT
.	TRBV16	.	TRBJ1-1	CASSRRGMSTEAFF	TGTGCCAGCAGCCGAAGGGGTATGAGCACTGAAGCTTTCTTT
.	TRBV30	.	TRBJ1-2	CAWSGEGPSYGYTF	TGTGCCTGGAGTGGGGAGGGGCCGAGCTATGGCTACACCTTC
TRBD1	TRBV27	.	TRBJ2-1	CASSSQGAAYNEQFF	TGTGCCAGCAGCTCCCAGGGGGCTGCCTACAATGAGCAGTTCTTC
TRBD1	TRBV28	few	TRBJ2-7	CAGGQGIHFYEQYF	TGTGCCGGAGGACAGGGCATCCATTTTTACGAGCAGTACTTC
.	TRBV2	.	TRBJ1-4	CASSELGSATNEKLFF	TGTGCCAGCAGTGAACTGGGGTCGGCAACTAATGAAAAACTGTTTTTT
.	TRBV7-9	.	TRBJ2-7	CASSLMPYEQYF	TGTGCCAGCAGCTTGATGCCCTACGAGCAGTACTTC
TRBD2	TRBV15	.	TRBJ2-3	CATSLLAGASTDTQYF	TGTGCCACCAGCCTCCTAGCGGGGGCAAGCACAGATACGCAGTATTTT
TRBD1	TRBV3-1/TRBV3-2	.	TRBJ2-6	CASSLRGRQGFDGANVLTF	TGTGCCAGCAGCCTACGGGGCCGACAGGGATTTGATGGGGCCAACGTCCTGACTTTC
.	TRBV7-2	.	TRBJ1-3	CASSLLPPGNTIYF	TGTGCCAGCAGCTTGCTCCCCCCCGGAAACACCATATATTTT
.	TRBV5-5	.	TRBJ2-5	CASSSAGLQETQYF	TGTGCCAGCAGCTCCGCAGGGTTACAAGAGACCCAGTACTTC
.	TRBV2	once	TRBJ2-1	CASREPNRGYNEQFF	TGTGCCAGCAGGGAACCGAACCGGGGCTACAATGAGCAGTTCTTC
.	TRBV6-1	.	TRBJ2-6	CASSESGYHGANVLTF	TGTGCCAGCAGTGAATCCGGTTATCACGGGGCCAACGTCCTGACTTTC
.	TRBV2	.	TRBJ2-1	CASSKRNPYNEQFF	TGTGCCAGCAGTAAGCGGAATCCCTACAATGAGCAGTTCTTC
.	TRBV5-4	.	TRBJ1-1	CASSLGPEKNTEAFF	TGTGCCAGCAGCTTGGGGCCCGAAAAGAACACTGAAGCTTTCTTT
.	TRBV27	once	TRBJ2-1	CASREGTYNEQFF	TGTGCCAGCAGGGAGGGGACCTACAATGAGCAGTTCTTC
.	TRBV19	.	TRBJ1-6	CASSIGGGYNSPLHF	TGTGCCAGTAGTATAGGAGGGGGATATAATTCACCCCTCCACTTT
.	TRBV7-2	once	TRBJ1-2	CASSPDRLSYGYTF	TGTGCCAGCAGCCCGGACAGACTCTCCTATGGCTACACCTTC
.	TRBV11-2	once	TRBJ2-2	CASSFPRFKTGELFF	TGTGCCAGCAGCTTCCCCCGGTTCAAAACCGGGGAGCTGTTTTTT
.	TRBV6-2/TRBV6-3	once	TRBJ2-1	CASSYPRRPGDEQFF	TGTGCCAGCAGTTACCCGCGCCGCCCCGGCGATGAGCAGTTCTTC
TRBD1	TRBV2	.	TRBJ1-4	CASSALTGEPNEKLFF	TGTGCCAGCAGTGCCCTGACAGGGGAACCTAATGAAAAACTGTTTTTT
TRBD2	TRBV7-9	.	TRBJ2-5	CASSPPGLAGGREETQYF	TGTGCCAGCAGCCCCCCAGGACTAGCGGGGGGGAGGGAGGAGACCCAGTACTTC
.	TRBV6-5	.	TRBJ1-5	CASSYSSTGNQPQHF	TGTGCCAGCAGTTACTCAAGCACTGGGAATCAGCCCCAGCATTTT
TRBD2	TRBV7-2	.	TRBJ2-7	CASSAGLAGSYEQYF	TGTGCCAGCAGCGCAGGACTAGCGGGGTCCTACGAGCAGTACTTC
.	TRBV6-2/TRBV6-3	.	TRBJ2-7	CASSYPRGAYEQYF	TGTGCCAGCAGTTACCCCAGGGGAGCCTACGAGCAGTACTTC
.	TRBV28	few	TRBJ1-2	CASTLGGGYGYTF	TGTGCCAGCACCCTGGGGGGCGGCTATGGCTACACCTTC
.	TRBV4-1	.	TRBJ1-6	CASSQAGIPLHF	TGCGCCAGCAGCCAAGCTGGCATCCCCCTCCACTTT